These T cell receptor beta chains were read from a single sample in a study of shared clonotypes between healthy human individuals. Data came from immunoSEQ multiplex PCR; TCRdb stores just in-frame clones and leaves some out. The data contain around 750,000 clones, around 74% of them singletons. Sequenced material: memory CD4+ T cells sorted from blood. The receptors shown here come from a woman younger than 45 in good health. Both conserved end residues are part of each CDR3. The order of the fields is J gene, D gene, clone size, V gene, CDR3 DNA, CDR3 protein. D genes are given only for firm matches. Clone size is shown for a subset of rows, as once, few, many or a class of expanded clone.

j_gene: TRBJ1-1; d_gene: .; abundance: .; v_gene: TRBV6-1; CDR3nt: TGTGCCAGCAGTGCACCTAGCAGCGAGCAAGCTTTCTTT; CDR3aa: CASSAPSSEQAFF
j_gene: TRBJ1-3; d_gene: .; abundance: .; v_gene: TRBV25-1; CDR3nt: TGTGCCAGCAGTGCCTTAGGGCTCTCTGGAAACACCATATATTTT; CDR3aa: CASSALGLSGNTIYF
j_gene: TRBJ2-6; d_gene: .; abundance: .; v_gene: TRBV2; CDR3nt: TGTGCCAGCAGTGACAGGGGTACCGGGGCCAACGTCCTGACTTTC; CDR3aa: CASSDRGTGANVLTF
j_gene: TRBJ1-1; d_gene: TRBD1; abundance: .; v_gene: TRBV27; CDR3nt: TGTGCCAGCAGTCCTCGGACAGGGGGTATGAACACTGAAGCTTTCTTT; CDR3aa: CASSPRTGGMNTEAFF
j_gene: TRBJ2-3; d_gene: .; abundance: .; v_gene: TRBV29-1; CDR3nt: TGCAGCGTTGACCCCGCCGCAGATACGCAGTATTTT; CDR3aa: CSVDPAADTQYF
j_gene: TRBJ2-1; d_gene: .; abundance: .; v_gene: TRBV11-2; CDR3nt: TGTGCCAGCAGCTCCCCCGTTGGAGGGAAATTGGTAAATGAGCAGTTCTTC; CDR3aa: CASSSPVGGKLVNEQFF
j_gene: TRBJ2-7; d_gene: TRBD1; abundance: few; v_gene: TRBV28; CDR3nt: TGTGCCAGCAGTGCCGGGACAGTACCATACGAGCAGTACTTC; CDR3aa: CASSAGTVPYEQYF
j_gene: TRBJ1-3; d_gene: .; abundance: .; v_gene: TRBV9; CDR3nt: TGTGCCAGCAGCGTAGAGAGGAGCTCTGGAAACACCATATATTTT; CDR3aa: CASSVERSSGNTIYF
j_gene: TRBJ1-2; d_gene: .; abundance: .; v_gene: TRBV28; CDR3nt: TGTGCCAGCAGTAGTACGGACTATGGCTACACCTTC; CDR3aa: CASSSTDYGYTF
j_gene: TRBJ1-2; d_gene: TRBD1; abundance: few; v_gene: TRBV5-1; CDR3nt: TGCGCCAGCAGCTTGGGCGACAGGGACTATGGAGGCTACACCTTC; CDR3aa: CASSLGDRDYGGYTF
j_gene: TRBJ1-1; d_gene: .; abundance: .; v_gene: TRBV18; CDR3nt: TGTGCCAGCTCACCACCATCCAGGGGGAACACTGAAGCTTTCTTT; CDR3aa: CASSPPSRGNTEAFF
j_gene: TRBJ2-7; d_gene: .; abundance: few; v_gene: TRBV2; CDR3nt: TGTGCCAGCAGCCAACCTAAGGCAGGGAGCTTCTCCTACGAGCAGTACTTC; CDR3aa: CASSQPKAGSFSYEQYF
j_gene: TRBJ2-1; d_gene: .; abundance: few; v_gene: TRBV2; CDR3nt: TGTGCCAGCAGTGAATTAGTTAGTATAAATGAGCAGTTCTTC; CDR3aa: CASSELVSINEQFF
j_gene: TRBJ2-7; d_gene: TRBD2; abundance: few; v_gene: TRBV5-1; CDR3nt: TGCGCCAGCAGCTTGAGACGGCTAGCGGGAGCCCCAAGCTCCTACGAGCAGTACTTC; CDR3aa: CASSLRRLAGAPSSYEQYF
j_gene: TRBJ2-5; d_gene: TRBD1; abundance: few; v_gene: TRBV2; CDR3nt: TGTGCCAGCAGTGACCAAGGACAGGTTGGGCCCCAAGAGACCCAGTACTTC; CDR3aa: CASSDQGQVGPQETQYF
j_gene: TRBJ1-1; d_gene: TRBD1; abundance: .; v_gene: TRBV5-5; CDR3nt: TGTGCCAGCAGCTCGGACAGGGGACTTTGGTTAAGGGAGGCTTTCTTT; CDR3aa: CASSSDRGLWLREAFF
j_gene: TRBJ2-3; d_gene: TRBD2; abundance: .; v_gene: TRBV7-2; CDR3nt: TGTGCCAGCAGCCCTTCCGGACTAGCGGGAGGTACGCAGTATTTT; CDR3aa: CASSPSGLAGGTQYF
j_gene: TRBJ2-7; d_gene: .; abundance: .; v_gene: TRBV6-1; CDR3nt: TGTGCCAGCAGTGACGGGGCAAACTCCTACGAGCAGTACTTC; CDR3aa: CASSDGANSYEQYF
j_gene: TRBJ2-7; d_gene: .; abundance: .; v_gene: TRBV19; CDR3nt: TGTGCCAGTAGTCGTACAACCTCAGGGGCCCCAGGGTCCGAGCAGTACTTC; CDR3aa: CASSRTTSGAPGSEQYF
j_gene: TRBJ1-3; d_gene: .; abundance: .; v_gene: TRBV6-6; CDR3nt: TGTGCCAGTATTCTGACAGAAGGAAACACCATATATTTT; CDR3aa: CASILTEGNTIYF